A selection of T cell receptor beta chains follows, all from one sample in a study of blood T cells in healthy people across ages. TCRdb ran MiXCR on the 5' RACE reads and lists one entry per CDR3 protein. The data contain over a million distinct CDR3 sequences, less than 45% of them singletons. The sample was blood. These receptors all come from a woman between 18 and 30 years old in good health. The CDR3 runs from the conserved cysteine through the conserved F or W. A D gene is named only where the DNA matches it firmly. Clone size is stated in some rows and not others, as once, few, many or a class when expanded.

size | J | D | V | DNA | CDR3
few | TRBJ1-2 | . | TRBV29-1 | TGCAGCGTTAAATTGGCCTATGGCTACACCTTC | CSVKLAYGYTF
. | TRBJ2-3 | TRBD2 | TRBV15 | TGTGCCACCAGCAGAGATGGAACTAGCGGTACAGATACGCAGTATTTT | CATSRDGTSGTDTQYF
once | TRBJ2-5 | . | TRBV27 | TGTGCCAGCAGTTTATCCCCAGAAACGAGCATAGAGACCCAGTACTTC | CASSLSPETSIETQYF
. | TRBJ1-2 | . | TRBV7-8 | TGTGCCAGCAGCACAAGTTTAACGGGGGGCTATGGCTACACCTTC | CASSTSLTGGYGYTF
. | TRBJ1-2 | . | TRBV18 | TGTGCCAGCTCTCTCCTTTTACTAGACCGTTATGGCTACACCTTC | CASSLLLLDRYGYTF
. | TRBJ1-2 | . | TRBV2 | TGTGCCAGCAGCGTGGCAGGGCCGGGTCTTTATGGCTACACCTTC | CASSVAGPGLYGYTF
. | TRBJ2-7 | . | TRBV14 | TGTGCCAGCAGCCCTTGGGGGAACTCCAACTACGAGCAGTACTTC | CASSPWGNSNYEQYF
. | TRBJ2-7 | . | TRBV4-1 | TGCGCCAGCAGCCACGCCCGAAGGGGTAGCTCCTACGGGCAGTACTTC | CASSHARRGSSYGQYF
few | TRBJ1-4 | . | TRBV20-1 | TGCAGTCCTAAAGTCCCCGGGACACATTCTGAAAAACTGTTTTTT | CSPKVPGTHSEKLFF
. | TRBJ2-7 | . | TRBV29-1 | TGCAGCGTTGTGAGGGGGGACTACGAGCAGTACTTC | CSVVRGDYEQYF
. | TRBJ2-1 | TRBD2 | TRBV9 | TGTGCCAGCAGCGCTAGCGGGGGGTACAATGAGCAGTTCTTC | CASSASGGYNEQFF
once | TRBJ1-2 | TRBD1 | TRBV5-1 | TGCGCCAGCAGCGGGGGACAGTCGCACTATGGCTACACCTTC | CASSGGQSHYGYTF
few | TRBJ2-1 | . | TRBV5-1 | TGCGCCAGCAGGGATTTCAACTACAATGAGCAGTTCTTC | CASRDFNYNEQFF
. | TRBJ2-7 | . | TRBV7-9 | TGTGCCAGCAGCCCCCCCAGTTGGGCCCCGACTTACAATGAGCAGTACTTC | CASSPPSWAPTYNEQYF
. | TRBJ2-7 | TRBD1 | TRBV14 | TGTGCCAGCAGCCAAGAATGGGGACAGGGAGGCAGCGAGCAGTACTTC | CASSQEWGQGGSEQYF
few | TRBJ2-7 | . | TRBV20-1 | TGCAGTGCTTTACCCGGCAGTAGGTACGAGCAGTACTTC | CSALPGSRYEQYF
. | TRBJ2-3 | . | TRBV20-1 | TGCAGTGCTACGGTCCCCGGCGATACGCAGTATTTT | CSATVPGDTQYF
few | TRBJ2-7 | . | TRBV4-3 | TGCGCCAGCAGCCAAGGGGTGCGGGCGTACAATGAGCAGTACTTC | CASSQGVRAYNEQYF
. | TRBJ2-2 | TRBD2 | TRBV12-3/TRBV12-4 | TGTGCCAGCAGTCGAAGACTAGCGGGGGCCACCGGGGAGCTGTTTTTT | CASSRRLAGATGELFF
. | TRBJ1-1 | . | TRBV27 | TGTGCCAGCAGTCAAGGACTGATTGAAGAAGCTTTCTTT | CASSQGLIEEAFF
many | TRBJ2-7 | . | TRBV11-3 | TGTGCCAGCAGCTCCCGGGACACCTACGAGCAGTACTTC | CASSSRDTYEQYF
many | TRBJ2-2 | TRBD2 | TRBV15 | TGTGCCACCAGCAGACTAGCGGACACCGGGGAGCTGTTTTTT | CATSRLADTGELFF
. | TRBJ2-1 | TRBD2 | TRBV12-3/TRBV12-4 | TGTGCCAGCAGATGGACTAGCGGGGGCCCTAGCTCCTACAATGAGCAGTTCTTC | CASRWTSGGPSSYNEQFF
. | TRBJ2-7 | . | TRBV15 | TGTGCCACCAGCACCGACAGGGACTTCTTTTACGAGCAGTACTTC | CATSTDRDFFYEQYF
. | TRBJ2-1 | TRBD2 | TRBV5-1 | TGCGCCAGCAGCGCCCTGACTAGCGGGGTTTACAATGAGCAGTTCTTC | CASSALTSGVYNEQFF
many | TRBJ2-5 | . | TRBV5-1 | TGCGCCAGCAGCTTGGGACAGAAAGAGACCCAGTACTTC | CASSLGQKETQYF
once | TRBJ2-5 | TRBD1 | TRBV28 | TGTGCCAGCAGACTGCGGGACAGGGTCTACAATGAGCAGTACTTC | CASRLRDRVYNEQYF
. | TRBJ2-7 | . | TRBV11-2 | TGTGCCAGCAGCGTATTCCGGGGCTACTACGAGCAGTACTTC | CASSVFRGYYEQYF
. | TRBJ1-2 | . | TRBV4-1 | TGCGCCAGCAGCCAAGTCAGGGGAAGCCTCTATGGCTACACCTTC | CASSQVRGSLYGYTF
. | TRBJ1-1 | . | TRBV7-8 | TGTGCCAGCAGCGTAAACAGGGCGATGCACACTGAAGCTTTCTTT | CASSVNRAMHTEAFF
. | TRBJ1-2 | . | TRBV7-2 | TGTGCCAGCATCGACCACCGTCACTATGGCTACACCTTC | CASIDHRHYGYTF
few | TRBJ2-7 | . | TRBV27 | TGTGCCAGCAGTTCGAGCCGCTCCTACGAGCAGTACTTC | CASSSSRSYEQYF
once | TRBJ1-2 | . | TRBV6-2/TRBV6-3 | TGTGCCAGCAGTTACGGGACCGGACTTATCGGCTACACCTTC | CASSYGTGLIGYTF
. | TRBJ2-7 | TRBD2 | TRBV14 | TGTGCCAGCAGCCCACTAGCGGGTGCCCTCTACGAGCAGTACTTC | CASSPLAGALYEQYF
. | TRBJ1-6 | TRBD1 | TRBV7-6 | TGTGCCAGCAGCTCGGGACAGACCCTCCACTTT | CASSSGQTLHF
. | TRBJ2-7 | . | TRBV7-2 | TGTGCCAGCAGCTTATATCTGGTCTACGAGCAGTACTTT | CASSLYLVYEQYF
. | TRBJ1-1 | . | TRBV6-6 | TGTGCCAGCAGCACCACCCGAGGAGGCACTGAAGCTTTCTTT | CASSTTRGGTEAFF